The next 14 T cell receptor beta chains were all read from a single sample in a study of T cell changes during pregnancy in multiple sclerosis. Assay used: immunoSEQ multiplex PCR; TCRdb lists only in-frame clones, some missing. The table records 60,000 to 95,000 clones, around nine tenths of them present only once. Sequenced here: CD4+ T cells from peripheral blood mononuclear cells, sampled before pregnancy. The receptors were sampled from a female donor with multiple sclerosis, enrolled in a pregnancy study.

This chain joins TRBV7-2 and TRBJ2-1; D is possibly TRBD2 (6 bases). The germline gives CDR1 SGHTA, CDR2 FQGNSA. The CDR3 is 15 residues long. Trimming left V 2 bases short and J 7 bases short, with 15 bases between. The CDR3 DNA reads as TGTGCCAGCAGCTTAAGGGAGGCTAGAGGGAATGAGCAGTTCTTC. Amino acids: CASSLREARGNEQFF.

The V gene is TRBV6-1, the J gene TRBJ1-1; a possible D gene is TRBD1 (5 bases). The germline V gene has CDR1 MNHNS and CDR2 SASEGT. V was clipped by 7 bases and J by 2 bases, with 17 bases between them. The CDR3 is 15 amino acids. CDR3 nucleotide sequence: TGTGCCAGCACCAGATTACAGACAGCCAACACTGAAGCTTTCTTT. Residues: CASTRLQTANTEAFF.

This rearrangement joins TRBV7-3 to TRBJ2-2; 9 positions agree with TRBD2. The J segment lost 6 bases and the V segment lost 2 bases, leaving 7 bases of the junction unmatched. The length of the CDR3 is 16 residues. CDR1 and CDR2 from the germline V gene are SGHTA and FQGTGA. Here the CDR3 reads CASSLGGGALPGELFF. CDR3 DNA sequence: TGTGCCAGCAGCTTAGGCGGGGGGGCCTTACCCGGGGAGCTGTTTTTT. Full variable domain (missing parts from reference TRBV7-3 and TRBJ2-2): GAGVSQTPSNKVTEKGKYVELRCDPISGHTALYWYRQSLGQGPEFLIYFQGTGAADDSGLPNDRFFAVRPEGSVSTLKIQRTERGDSAVYLCASSLGGGALPGELFFGEGSRLTVL.

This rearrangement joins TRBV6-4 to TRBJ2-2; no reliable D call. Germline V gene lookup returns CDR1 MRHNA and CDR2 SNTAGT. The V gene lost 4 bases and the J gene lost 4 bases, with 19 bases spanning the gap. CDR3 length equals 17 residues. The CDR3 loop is CASSATPGRVSTGELFF. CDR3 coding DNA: TGTGCCAGCAGTGCCACCCCTGGCCGGGTGAGCACCGGGGAGCTGTTTTTT.

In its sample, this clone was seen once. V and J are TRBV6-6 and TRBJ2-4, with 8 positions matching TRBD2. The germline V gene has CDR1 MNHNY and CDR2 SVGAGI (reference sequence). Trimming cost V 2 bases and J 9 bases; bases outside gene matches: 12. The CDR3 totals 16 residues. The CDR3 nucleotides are TGTGCCAGCAGTTACGAGGGAGCGGGAGTCGGGGTCATTCAGTACTTC. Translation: CASSYEGAGVGVIQYF.

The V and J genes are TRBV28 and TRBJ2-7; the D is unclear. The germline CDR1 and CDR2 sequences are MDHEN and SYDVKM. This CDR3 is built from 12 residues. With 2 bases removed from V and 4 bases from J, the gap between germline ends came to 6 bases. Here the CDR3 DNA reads TGTGCCAGCAGTTTAGTCGTTTACGAGCAGTACTTC. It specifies CASSLVVYEQYF.

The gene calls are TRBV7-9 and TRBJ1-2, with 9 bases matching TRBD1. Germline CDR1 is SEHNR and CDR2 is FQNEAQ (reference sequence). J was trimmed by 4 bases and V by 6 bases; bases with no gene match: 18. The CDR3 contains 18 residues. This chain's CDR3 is CASRSKSGTGSEGYGYTF. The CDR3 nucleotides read TGTGCCAGCAGGAGCAAATCCGGGACAGGGAGTGAGGGCTATGGCTACACCTTC.

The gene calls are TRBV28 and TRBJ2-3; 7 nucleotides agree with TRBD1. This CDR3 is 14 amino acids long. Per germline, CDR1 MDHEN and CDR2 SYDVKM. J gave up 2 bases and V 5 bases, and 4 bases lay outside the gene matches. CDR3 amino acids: CASSPGGVTDTQYF. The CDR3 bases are TGTGCCAGCAGTCCAGGGGGTGTCACAGATACGCAGTATTTT.

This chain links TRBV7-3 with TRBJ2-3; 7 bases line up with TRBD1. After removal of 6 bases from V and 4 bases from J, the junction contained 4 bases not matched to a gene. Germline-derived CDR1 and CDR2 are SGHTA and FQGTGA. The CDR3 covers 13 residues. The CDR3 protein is CASSPTGSDTQYF. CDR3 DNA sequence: TGTGCCAGCAGTCCGACAGGGTCAGATACGCAGTATTTT.

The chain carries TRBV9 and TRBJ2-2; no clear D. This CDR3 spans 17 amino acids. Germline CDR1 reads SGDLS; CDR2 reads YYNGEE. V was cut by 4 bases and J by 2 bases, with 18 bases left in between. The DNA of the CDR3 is TGTGCCAGCAGCCCCCGGCCGGGTCGGAGCAACACCGGGGAGCTGTTTTTT. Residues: CASSPRPGRSNTGELFF.

The CDR3, as DNA: TGTGCCAGCAGCGTAGACCCCAGGGGCCGGAACACTGAAGCTTTCTTT. Amino acids: CASSVDPRGRNTEAFF. The chain recombines TRBV9 with TRBJ1-1, with D possibly TRBD1 on 6 matching bases. CDR1 SGDLS and CDR2 YYNGEE come from the germline V gene. The CDR3 contains 16 residues. With 0 bases removed from V and 1 base from J, the gap between germline ends came to 13 bases.

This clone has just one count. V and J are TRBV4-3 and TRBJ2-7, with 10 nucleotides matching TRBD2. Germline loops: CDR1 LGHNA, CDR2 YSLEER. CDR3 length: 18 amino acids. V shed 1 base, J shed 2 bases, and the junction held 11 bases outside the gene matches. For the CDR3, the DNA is TGCGCCAGCAGCCAAGCCGAGGCGACTAGCGGGTTTACCTACGAGCAGTACTTC. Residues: CASSQAEATSGFTYEQYF.

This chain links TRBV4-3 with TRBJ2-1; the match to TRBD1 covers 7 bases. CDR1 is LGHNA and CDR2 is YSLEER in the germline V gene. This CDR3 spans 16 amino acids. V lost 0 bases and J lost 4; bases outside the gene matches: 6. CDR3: CASSQDRQGIYNEQFF. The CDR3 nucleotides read TGCGCCAGCAGCCAAGACCGACAGGGAATTTACAATGAGCAGTTCTTC.

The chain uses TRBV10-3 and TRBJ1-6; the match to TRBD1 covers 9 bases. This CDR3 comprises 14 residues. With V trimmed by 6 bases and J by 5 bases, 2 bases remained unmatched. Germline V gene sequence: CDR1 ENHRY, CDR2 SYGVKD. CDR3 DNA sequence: TGTGCCATCAGCCGACAGGGGGATAATTCACCCCTCCACTTT. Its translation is CAISRQGDNSPLHF.